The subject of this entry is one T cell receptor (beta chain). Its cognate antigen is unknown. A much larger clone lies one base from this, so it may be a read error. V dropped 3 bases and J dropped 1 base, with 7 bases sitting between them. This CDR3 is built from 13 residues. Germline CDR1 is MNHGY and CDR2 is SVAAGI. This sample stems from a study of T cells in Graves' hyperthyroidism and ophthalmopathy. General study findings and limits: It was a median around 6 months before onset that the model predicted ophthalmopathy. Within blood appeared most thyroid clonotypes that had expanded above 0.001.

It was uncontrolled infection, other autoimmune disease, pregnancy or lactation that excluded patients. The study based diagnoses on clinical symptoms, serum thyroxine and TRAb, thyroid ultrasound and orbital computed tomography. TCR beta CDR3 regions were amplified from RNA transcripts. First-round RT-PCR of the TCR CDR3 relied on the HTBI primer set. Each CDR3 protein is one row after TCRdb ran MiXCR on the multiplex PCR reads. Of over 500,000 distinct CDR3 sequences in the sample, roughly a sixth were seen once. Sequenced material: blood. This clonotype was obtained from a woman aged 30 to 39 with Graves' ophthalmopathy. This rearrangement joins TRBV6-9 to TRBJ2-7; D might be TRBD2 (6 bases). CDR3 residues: CASSYRESYEQYF. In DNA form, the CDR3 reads TGTGCCAGCAGTTACCGGGAGTCCTACGAGCAGTACTTC.